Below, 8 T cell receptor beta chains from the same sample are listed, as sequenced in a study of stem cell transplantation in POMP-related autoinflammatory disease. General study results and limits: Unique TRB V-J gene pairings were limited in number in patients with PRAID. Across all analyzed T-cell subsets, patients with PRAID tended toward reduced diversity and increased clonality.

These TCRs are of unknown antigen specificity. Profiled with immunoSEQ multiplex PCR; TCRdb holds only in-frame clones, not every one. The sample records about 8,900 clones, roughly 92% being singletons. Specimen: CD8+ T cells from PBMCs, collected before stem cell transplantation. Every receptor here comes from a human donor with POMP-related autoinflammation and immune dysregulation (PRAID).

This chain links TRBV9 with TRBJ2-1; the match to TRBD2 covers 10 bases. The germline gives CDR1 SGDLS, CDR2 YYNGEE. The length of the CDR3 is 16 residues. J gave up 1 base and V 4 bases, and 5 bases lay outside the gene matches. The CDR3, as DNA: TGTGCCAGCAGCCCAAGCGGGAGGGCTTCCTACAATGAGCAGTTCTTC. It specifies CASSPSGRASYNEQFF.

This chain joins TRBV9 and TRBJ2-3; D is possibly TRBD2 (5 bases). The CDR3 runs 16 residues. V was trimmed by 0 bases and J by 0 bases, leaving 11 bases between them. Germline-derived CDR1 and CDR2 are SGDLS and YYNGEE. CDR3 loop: CASSVEGRASTDTQYF. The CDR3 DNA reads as TGTGCCAGCAGCGTAGAAGGGCGGGCCAGCACAGATACGCAGTATTTT.

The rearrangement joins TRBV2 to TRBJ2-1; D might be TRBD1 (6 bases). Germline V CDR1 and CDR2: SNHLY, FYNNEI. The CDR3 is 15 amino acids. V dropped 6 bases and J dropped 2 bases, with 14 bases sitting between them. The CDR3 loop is CASRTGQIPYNEQFF. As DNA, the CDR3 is TGTGCCAGCAGAACAGGACAGATCCCCTACAATGAGCAGTTCTTC.

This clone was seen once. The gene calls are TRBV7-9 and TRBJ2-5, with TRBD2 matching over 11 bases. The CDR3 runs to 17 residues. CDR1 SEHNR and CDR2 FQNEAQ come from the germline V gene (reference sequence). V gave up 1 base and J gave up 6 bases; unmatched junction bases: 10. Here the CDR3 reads CASSLEVAGGPRKTQYF. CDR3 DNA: TGTGCCAGCAGCTTAGAAGTAGCGGGAGGGCCGAGGAAGACCCAGTACTTC.

The CDR3 DNA reads as TGTGCCAGCAGCTTAGACAGTTATGGCTACACCTTC. Its translation is CASSLDSYGYTF. The chain couples TRBV7-2 to TRBJ1-2; no definite D call. Per the germline V gene, CDR1 is SGHTA and CDR2 is FQGNSA. V dropped 1 base and J dropped 5 bases, with 5 bases sitting between them. The CDR3 totals 12 residues. Full variable domain (missing parts from reference TRBV7-2 and TRBJ1-2): GAGVSQSPSNKVTEKGKDVELRCDPISGHTALYWYRQSLGQGLEFLIYFQGNSAPDKSGLPSDRFSAERTGGSVSTLTIQRTQQEDSAVYLCASSLDSYGYTFGSGTRLTVV.

This chain's CDR3 is CSARVDTQYF. CDR3 DNA sequence: TGCAGTGCTAGAGTGGATACGCAGTATTTT. The chain has TRBV20-1 and TRBJ2-3; D is uncertain. Trimming removed 1 base from V and 6 bases from J, with 2 bases in between. Germline loops: CDR1 DFQATT, CDR2 SNEGSKA (reference sequence). The CDR3 spans 10 residues.

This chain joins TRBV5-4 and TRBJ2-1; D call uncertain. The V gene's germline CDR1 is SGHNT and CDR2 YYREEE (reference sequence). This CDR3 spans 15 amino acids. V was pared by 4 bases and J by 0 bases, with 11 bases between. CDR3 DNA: TGTGCCAGCAGCCCGGCGTGGAGCTCCTACAATGAGCAGTTCTTC. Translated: CASSPAWSSYNEQFF.

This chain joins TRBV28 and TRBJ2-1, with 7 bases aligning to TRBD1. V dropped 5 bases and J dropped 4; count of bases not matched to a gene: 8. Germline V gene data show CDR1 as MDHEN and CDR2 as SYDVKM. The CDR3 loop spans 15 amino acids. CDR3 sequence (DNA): TGTGCCAGCAGTGCCCCGACAGGGATATACAATGAGCAGTTCTTC. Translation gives CASSAPTGIYNEQFF. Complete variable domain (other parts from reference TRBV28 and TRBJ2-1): DVKVTQSSRYLVKRTGEKVFLECVQDMDHENMFWYRQDPGLGLRLIYFSYDVKMKEKGDIPEGYSVSREKKERFSLILESASTNQTSMYLCASSAPTGIYNEQFFGPGTRLTVL.